Presented here are 30 T cell receptor beta chains from one specimen sequenced in a study of blood T cells in healthy people across ages. A second PCR, run for roughly 7 to 11 cycles, used a sample-barcoded 5' primer plus a J-beta primer mix. TCRdb re-analysed the 5' RACE reads in MiXCR, keeping a single row per CDR3 protein. The repertoire holds about 970,000 distinct CDR3 sequences, with around 54% as singletons. Sequences were obtained from blood. All receptors come from a woman aged 60 to 75 in good health.

This clonotype was seen a handful of times. The rearrangement links TRBV12-3 or TRBV12-4 to TRBJ2-1; 12 bases align to TRBD2. This CDR3 is 13 amino acids long. V dropped 5 bases and J dropped 9; count of bases not matched to a gene: 2. CDR3 loop: CASSRTSGIEQFF. The CDR3 DNA sequence: TGTGCCAGCAGTCGGACTAGCGGGATTGAGCAGTTCTTC.

This chain links TRBV20-1 with TRBJ2-1; the match to TRBD2 covers 8 bases. The CDR3 is 16 amino acids. The germline V gene encodes CDR1 DFQATT and CDR2 SNEGSKA (reference sequence). Losses at the gene ends were 3 bases for V and 7 bases for J; bases not matched to a gene: 14. The CDR3 is CSASPPKSGSLNEQFF. CDR3 DNA sequence: TGCAGTGCTAGCCCCCCAAAAAGCGGGAGTTTGAATGAGCAGTTCTTC.

The chain uses TRBV12-3 or TRBV12-4 and TRBJ2-1; perhaps TRBD1 as D (6 bases). V dropped 4 bases and J dropped 10 bases, with 14 bases sitting between them. The CDR3 extends over 13 amino acids. For the CDR3, the DNA is TGTGCCAGCAGTTCCCCGGACAGCTACGAGCAGTTCTTC. Amino acids: CASSSPDSYEQFF.

The rearrangement uses TRBV9 and TRBJ2-5; D gene uncertain. CDR1 is SGDLS, CDR2 YYNGEE, per germline. The CDR3 loop spans 13 amino acids. With 0 bases removed from V and 5 bases from J, the gap between germline ends came to 8 bases. CDR3 nucleotide sequence: TGTGCCAGCAGCGTAGATGTCTCCGAGACCCAGTACTTC. Translating it yields CASSVDVSETQYF.

This chain uses TRBV9 with TRBJ2-1, with 8 bases lining up with TRBD2. The J call may be mistaken, given a closer DNA end match to TRBJ2-7. The CDR3 contains 18 residues. Germline V CDR1 and CDR2: SGDLS, YYNGEE. CDR3 region: CASSVGTSGPVSDNEQYF. Written as DNA, the CDR3 is TGTGCCAGCAGCGTAGGTACTAGCGGCCCAGTTTCGGACAATGAGCAGTACTTC.

This clonotype has a handful of counts. This chain links TRBV13 with TRBJ2-7, with TRBD2 as a possible D gene (6 bases). CDR3 size: 17 residues. The germline gives CDR1 PRHDT, CDR2 FYEKMQ (reference sequence). V was trimmed by 6 bases and J by 1 base, leaving 22 bases between them. The CDR3 sequence: CASSPRGEGEFSYEQYF. The CDR3 bases are TGTGCCAGCAGTCCTCGCGGGGAAGGGGAATTTTCCTACGAGCAGTACTTC.

V and J are TRBV20-1 and TRBJ2-3; 9 nucleotides agree with TRBD1. Germline V gene data show CDR1 as DFQATT and CDR2 as SNEGSKA (reference sequence). V was clipped by 5 bases and J by 2 bases; unmatched bases: 8. The CDR3 spans 15 residues. The CDR3 DNA follows: TGCAGTGCTGTCCGGGACAGGGCCCTCACAGATACGCAGTATTTT. This translates into CSAVRDRALTDTQYF.

V is TRBV7-9 and J is TRBJ2-5, with no clear D. Gene TRBJ2-7 matches the end of the DNA better, so the J call may be wrong. CDR1 and CDR2 from the germline V gene are SEHNR and FQNEAQ (reference sequence). The CDR3 is made up of 13 amino acids. The CDR3 nucleotides read TGTGCCAGCAGCCTGGAGAACACCTACGAGCAGTACTTC. This sequence encodes CASSLENTYEQYF.

This clonotype was seen a few times. This chain joins TRBV3-1 and TRBJ2-5, with TRBD2 matching over 12 bases. The length of the CDR3 is 15 residues. The V segment lost 3 bases and the J segment 4 bases; nucleotides outside the gene matches: 3. The germline V gene has CDR1 LGHDT and CDR2 YNNKEL (reference sequence). The CDR3 spells CASSHWGLAGETQYF. In DNA, the CDR3 is TGTGCCAGCAGCCACTGGGGACTAGCGGGAGAGACCCAGTACTTC.

This clonotype has a handful of counts. This sequence joins TRBV6-6 and TRBJ1-1; no definite D call. The CDR3 runs 13 residues. V lost 2 bases and J 1 base, leaving 5 bases between the germline ends. CDR1 and CDR2 from the germline V gene are MNHNY and SVGAGI (reference sequence). The CDR3 nucleotides are TGTGCCAGCAGTTACGGAAAGAACACTGAAGCTTTCTTT. Translating gives CASSYGKNTEAFF.

V gene TRBV7-8 combines with J gene TRBJ2-3; D remains ambiguous. Trimming stripped 2 bases from V and 2 bases from J, with 11 bases between. CDR3 length: 15 residues. CDR1 SGHVS and CDR2 FQNEAQ come from the germline V gene. The CDR3 nucleotides read TGTGCCAGCAGCTTAACGGGCAAGTCCACAGATACGCAGTATTTT. Protein sequence: CASSLTGKSTDTQYF.

This clonotype occurred many times. The CDR3 DNA sequence: TGTGCCAGCAATCGGGGTCGGGATCAGCCCCAGCATTTT. It is translated as CASNRGRDQPQHF. The chain joins TRBV2 to TRBJ1-5; no clear D. CDR1 SNHLY and CDR2 FYNNEI come from the germline V gene. This CDR3 spans 13 amino acids. Trimming pared 7 bases from V and 5 bases from J, leaving 12 bases between.

This clonotype showed up just a few times. This chain joins TRBV7-9 and TRBJ1-5, with D possibly matching TRBD1 (5 bases). Germline V lookup: CDR1 SEHNR, CDR2 FQNEAQ (reference sequence). This CDR3 region has 14 residues. With 6 bases removed from V and 0 bases from J, the gap between germline ends came to 9 bases. In nucleotides, the CDR3 is TGTGCCAGCAGTGAGGGGCTTAGCAATCAGCCCCAGCATTTT. It translates to CASSEGLSNQPQHF.

The chain has TRBV5-8 and TRBJ2-1; TRBD2 agrees at 10 bases. The CDR3 runs to 15 residues. V shed 2 bases, J shed 9 bases, and the junction held 8 bases outside the gene matches. Germline V gene data show CDR1 as SGHTS and CDR2 as YDEGEE. In nucleotides, the CDR3 is TGTGCCAGCAGCTTTTCTAGCGGGAGAGAGGGTGAGCAGTTCTTC. Amino acid sequence: CASSFSSGREGEQFF. Supplemented by reference TRBV5-8 and TRBJ2-1, the full variable domain reads EAGVTQSPTHLIKTRGQQATLRCSPISGHTSVYWYQQALGLGLQFLLWYDEGEERNRGNFPPRFSGRQFPNYSSELNVNALELEDSALYLCASSFSSGREGEQFFGPGTRLTVL.

The J gene is TRBJ1-6, the V gene TRBV12-3 or TRBV12-4; no definite D call. The V end was cut by 4 bases, the J end by 7 bases, with 5 bases between. The CDR3 spans 12 residues. The CDR3: CASSWINSPLHF. The CDR3 DNA reads TGTGCCAGCAGTTGGATAAATTCACCCCTCCACTTT.

The gene calls are TRBV20-1 and TRBJ2-1; D tentatively reads TRBD1 or TRBD2 (5 bases each). Trimming took off 2 bases at V and 8 bases at J, with 13 bases between the two ends. CDR1 is DFQATT and CDR2 is SNEGSKA in the germline V gene (reference sequence). The CDR3 has 13 residues. The CDR3 DNA follows: TGCAGTGCTAGACCGGGACCCAGTCATGAGCAGTTCTTC. This translates into CSARPGPSHEQFF.

This clonotype was counted at least ten times. The rearrangement uses TRBV3-1 and TRBJ2-7, with TRBD2 identical over 8 bases. The CDR3 is made up of 15 amino acids. Germline V gives CDR1 LGHDT, CDR2 YNNKEL (reference sequence). J was trimmed by 4 bases and V by 5 bases; bases with no gene match: 10. CDR3 sequence (DNA): TGTGCCAGCAGCTTAGATCCGGGAGGGCCTTACGAGCAGTACTTC. Translated, it gives CASSLDPGGPYEQYF.

This clonotype showed up many times. The chain joins TRBV7-2 to TRBJ2-5; 8 bases match TRBD1. The J segment lost 4 bases and the V segment lost 7 bases, leaving 8 bases of the junction unmatched. Germline V gives CDR1 SGHTA, CDR2 FQGNSA. This CDR3 comprises 14 residues. CDR3 amino acids: CASTPGTGVETQYF. The CDR3 DNA reads as TGTGCCAGCACTCCCGGGACAGGAGTAGAGACCCAGTACTTC. Supplemented by reference TRBV7-2 and TRBJ2-5, the full variable domain reads GAGVSQSPSNKVTEKGKDVELRCDPISGHTALYWYRQSLGQGLEFLIYFQGNSAPDKSGLPSDRFSAERTGGSVSTLTIQRTQQEDSAVYLCASTPGTGVETQYFGPGTRLLVL.

The rearrangement uses TRBV10-3 and TRBJ2-1; D uncertain. The ends were cut back, 8 bases at V and 6 bases at J, with 8 bases in the middle. Germline V CDR1 and CDR2: ENHRY, SYGVKD. The CDR3 length is 11 residues. CDR3 DNA sequence: TGTGCCATCGGCCGTGGCAATGAGCAGTTCTTC. This codes for CAIGRGNEQFF.

Worth noting for this clonotype: At one boundary the junction diverges from the germline segment, which might be a read error. J is TRBJ2-3 and V is TRBV29-1; a possible D gene is TRBD2 (6 bases). Per the germline V gene, CDR1 is SQVTM and CDR2 is ANQGSEA. This CDR3 region has 13 residues. The CDR3 spells CSIASASSDAQYF. The CDR3 DNA reads as TGCAGCATTGCTAGCGCGTCCTCAGATGCGCAGTATTTT.

This chain connects TRBV7-9 to TRBJ2-1, with D perhaps TRBD1 or TRBD2 (5 bases each). TRBJ2-7 matches the DNA end more closely, so the J call is doubtful. Germline CDR1 is SEHNR and CDR2 is FQNEAQ (reference sequence). This CDR3 contains 17 residues. The CDR3 DNA sequence: TGTGCCAGCAGCATAGACGACGGCCGGGGCTCCAACAATGAGCAGTACTTC. As protein: CASSIDDGRGSNNEQYF.

The chain recombines TRBV7-2 with TRBJ1-4, with 7 positions matching TRBD1. CDR3 length equals 15 residues. After removal of 5 bases from V and 7 bases from J, the junction contained 10 bases not matched to a gene. Germline CDR1 is SGHTA and CDR2 is FQGNSA. CDR3 loop: CASSPGGRASEKLFF. For the CDR3, the DNA is TGTGCCAGCAGCCCAGGGGGTAGGGCAAGTGAAAAACTGTTTTTT.

This chain links TRBV2 with TRBJ2-7, with TRBD2 identical over 9 bases. This CDR3 contains 15 residues. After removal of 6 bases from V and 3 bases from J, the junction contained 9 bases not matched to a gene. Germline V gene data show CDR1 as SNHLY and CDR2 as FYNNEI. The CDR3 spells CASRDPGTSNYEQYF. The CDR3 DNA follows: TGTGCCAGCAGGGATCCCGGGACTAGCAACTACGAGCAGTACTTC.

This clonotype has ten or more counts. V gene TRBV12-3 or TRBV12-4 combines with J gene TRBJ2-7; D gene unclear. V lost 2 bases and J 7 bases, leaving 9 bases between the germline ends. This CDR3 has 12 amino acids. CDR3 protein: CASSLIGSEQYF. For the CDR3, the DNA is TGTGCCAGCAGTTTAATAGGATCGGAGCAGTACTTC.

This clonotype appeared a few times. In DNA, the CDR3 is TGCAGTGCGGCCGGGGCAGGACAGGGAGCCTACGAGCAGTACTTC. Protein: CSAAGAGQGAYEQYF. The rearrangement links TRBV20-1 to TRBJ2-7; 8 nucleotides align to TRBD1. The CDR3 is made up of 15 amino acids. Unmatched junction bases numbered 12, after V lost 6 bases and J lost 2 bases. Germline V gene lookup returns CDR1 DFQATT and CDR2 SNEGSKA (reference sequence).

CDR3 sequence reads: CASSFDRDRGNQPQHF. The CDR3 nucleotides are TGTGCCAGCAGCTTCGACAGAGACCGGGGGAATCAGCCCCAGCATTTT. The chain combines TRBV7-9 with TRBJ1-5; tentatively, D is TRBD1 (5 bases). This CDR3 is built from 16 residues. Germline V gene data show CDR1 as SEHNR and CDR2 as FQNEAQ (reference sequence). The ends were cut back, 3 bases at V and 4 bases at J, with 16 bases in the middle.

This chain connects TRBV7-2 to TRBJ2-5; TRBD2 might be the D (5 bases). The CDR3 loop spans 14 amino acids. The V end was cut by 0 bases, the J end by 3 bases, with 8 bases between. Germline lookup yields CDR1 SGHTA and CDR2 FQGNSA. The CDR3 sequence is CASSLAGVKETQYF. CDR3 DNA: TGTGCCAGCAGCTTAGCGGGAGTAAAAGAGACCCAGTACTTC. The full variable domain, completed using reference TRBV7-2 and TRBJ2-5, is GAGVSQSPSNKVTEKGKDVELRCDPISGHTALYWYRQSLGQGLEFLIYFQGNSAPDKSGLPSDRFSAERTGGSVSTLTIQRTQQEDSAVYLCASSLAGVKETQYFGPGTRLLVL.

CDR3 loop: CASSSVDLSPVSGANVLTF. CDR3 coding DNA: TGTGCCAGCAGCTCCGTAGATCTGAGCCCCGTCTCTGGGGCCAACGTCCTGACTTTC. V usage is TRBV7-2 and J usage is TRBJ2-6; D gene uncertain. Trimming removed 4 bases from V and 0 bases from J, with 19 bases in between. CDR3 size: 19 residues. Germline V gene data show CDR1 as SGHTA and CDR2 as FQGNSA.

This clonotype was seen only a few times. J is TRBJ2-1 and V is TRBV4-1, with TRBD2 matching 14 bases. This CDR3 region has 15 residues. Unmatched junction bases numbered 2, after V lost 3 bases and J lost 7 bases. CDR1 is MGHRA and CDR2 is YSYEKL in the germline V gene. In DNA, the CDR3 is TGCGCCAGCAGCCACCGACTAGCGGGAGGGAATGAGCAGTTCTTC. Its translation: CASSHRLAGGNEQFF.

The chain is built from TRBV20-1 and TRBJ2-7, with a possible D match to TRBD2 (6 bases). CDR1 is DFQATT, CDR2 SNEGSKA, per germline (reference sequence). Deletions cut 1 base from V and 2 bases from J, with 15 bases between. This CDR3 comprises 15 residues. CDR3 in DNA: TGCAGTGCTAGAGGGGGGGAGAGGAGACCCTACGAGCAGTACTTC. It codes for CSARGGERRPYEQYF.